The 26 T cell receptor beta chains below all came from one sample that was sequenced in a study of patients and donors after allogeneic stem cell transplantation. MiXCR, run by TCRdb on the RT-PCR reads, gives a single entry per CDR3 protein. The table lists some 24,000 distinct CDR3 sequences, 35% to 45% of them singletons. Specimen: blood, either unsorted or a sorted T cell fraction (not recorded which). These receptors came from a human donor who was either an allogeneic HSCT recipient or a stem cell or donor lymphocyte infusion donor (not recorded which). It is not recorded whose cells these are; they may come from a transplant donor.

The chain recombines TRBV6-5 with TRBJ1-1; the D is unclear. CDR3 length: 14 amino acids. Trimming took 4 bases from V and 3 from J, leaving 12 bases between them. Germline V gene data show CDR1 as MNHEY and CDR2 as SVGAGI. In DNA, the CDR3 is TGTGCCAGCAGTTTGACGGTGAGGGACACTGAAGCTTTCTTT. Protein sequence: CASSLTVRDTEAFF.

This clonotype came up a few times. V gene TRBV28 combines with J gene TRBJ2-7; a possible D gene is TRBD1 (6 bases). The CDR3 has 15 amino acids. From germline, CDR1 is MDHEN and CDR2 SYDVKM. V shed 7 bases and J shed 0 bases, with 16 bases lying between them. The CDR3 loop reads CASTLGGPSSYEQYF. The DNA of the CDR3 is TGTGCCAGCACCCTTGGGGGCCCGAGCTCCTACGAGCAGTACTTC.

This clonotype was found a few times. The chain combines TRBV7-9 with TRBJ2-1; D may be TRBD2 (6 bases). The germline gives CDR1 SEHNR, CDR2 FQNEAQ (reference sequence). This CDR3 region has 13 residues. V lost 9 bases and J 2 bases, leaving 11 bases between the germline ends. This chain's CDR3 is CASLLATYNEQFF. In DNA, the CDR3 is TGTGCCAGTTTACTAGCAACCTACAATGAGCAGTTCTTC.

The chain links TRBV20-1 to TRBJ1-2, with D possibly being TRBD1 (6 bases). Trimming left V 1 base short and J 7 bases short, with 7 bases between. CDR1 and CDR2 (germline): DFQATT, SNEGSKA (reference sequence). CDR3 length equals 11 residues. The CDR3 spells CSARGGPGYTF. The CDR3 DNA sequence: TGCAGTGCTAGAGGGGGGCCTGGCTACACCTTC.

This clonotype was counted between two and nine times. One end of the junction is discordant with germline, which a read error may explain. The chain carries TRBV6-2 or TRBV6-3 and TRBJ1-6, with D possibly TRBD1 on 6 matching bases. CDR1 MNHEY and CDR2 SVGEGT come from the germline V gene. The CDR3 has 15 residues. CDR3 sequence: CASSQNRAYNSPLHF. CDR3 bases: TGTGCCAGCAGCCAAAACAGGGCCTACAATTCACCCCTCCACTTT.

CDR3 bases: TGTGCCAGCAGCTTAACGGCAGGCATTGGGAACACTGAAGCTTTCTTT. Residues: CASSLTAGIGNTEAFF. The chain joins TRBV7-3 to TRBJ1-1; D gene unclear. The length of the CDR3 is 16 residues. The V gene's germline CDR1 is SGHTA and CDR2 FQGTGA. V lost 0 bases to trimming and J lost 1 base, with 12 bases between them.

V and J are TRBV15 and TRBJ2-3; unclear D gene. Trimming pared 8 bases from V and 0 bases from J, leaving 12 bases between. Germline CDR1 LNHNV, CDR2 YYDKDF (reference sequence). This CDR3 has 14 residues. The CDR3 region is CATRDRWSTDTQYF. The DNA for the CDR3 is TGTGCCACCCGAGACCGCTGGAGCACAGATACGCAGTATTTT.

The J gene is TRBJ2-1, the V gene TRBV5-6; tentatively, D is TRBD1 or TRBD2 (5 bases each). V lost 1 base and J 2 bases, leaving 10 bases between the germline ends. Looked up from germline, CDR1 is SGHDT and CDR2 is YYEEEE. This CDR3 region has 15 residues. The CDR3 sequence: CASSLYRGPYNEQFF. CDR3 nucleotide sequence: TGTGCCAGCAGCTTGTATCGGGGACCCTACAATGAGCAGTTCTTC.

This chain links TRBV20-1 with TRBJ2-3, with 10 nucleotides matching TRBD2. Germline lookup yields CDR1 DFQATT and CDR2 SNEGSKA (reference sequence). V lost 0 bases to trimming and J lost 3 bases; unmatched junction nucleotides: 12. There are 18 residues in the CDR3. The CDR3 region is CSARDIAGGTFYTDTQYF. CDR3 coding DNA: TGCAGTGCTAGAGATATAGCGGGGGGTACCTTTTATACAGATACGCAGTATTTT.

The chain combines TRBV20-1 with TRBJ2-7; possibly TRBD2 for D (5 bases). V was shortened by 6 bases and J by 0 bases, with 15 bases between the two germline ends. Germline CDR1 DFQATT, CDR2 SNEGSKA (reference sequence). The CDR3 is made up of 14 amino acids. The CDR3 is CSAPEGGNSYEQYF. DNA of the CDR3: TGCAGTGCCCCCGAGGGCGGCAACTCCTACGAGCAGTACTTC.

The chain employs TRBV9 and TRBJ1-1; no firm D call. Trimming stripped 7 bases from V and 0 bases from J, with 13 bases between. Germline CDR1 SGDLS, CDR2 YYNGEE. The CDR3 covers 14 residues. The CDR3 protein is CASSSGLMNTEAFF. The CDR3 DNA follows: TGTGCCAGCTCCTCTGGGTTGATGAACACTGAAGCTTTCTTT.

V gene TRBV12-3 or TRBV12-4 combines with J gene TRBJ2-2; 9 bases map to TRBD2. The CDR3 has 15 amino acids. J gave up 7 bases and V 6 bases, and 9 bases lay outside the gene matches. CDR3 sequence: CASRFLTSGSGELFF. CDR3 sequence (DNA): TGTGCCAGCAGATTCCTGACTAGCGGTAGCGGGGAGCTGTTTTTT.

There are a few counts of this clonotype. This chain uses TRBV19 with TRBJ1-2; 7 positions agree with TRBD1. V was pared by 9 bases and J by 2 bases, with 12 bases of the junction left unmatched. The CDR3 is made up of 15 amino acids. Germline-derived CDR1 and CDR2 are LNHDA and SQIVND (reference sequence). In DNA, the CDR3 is TGTGCCAGCCAACAGACAGGGTTGGGAAACTATGGCTACACCTTC. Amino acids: CASQQTGLGNYGYTF.

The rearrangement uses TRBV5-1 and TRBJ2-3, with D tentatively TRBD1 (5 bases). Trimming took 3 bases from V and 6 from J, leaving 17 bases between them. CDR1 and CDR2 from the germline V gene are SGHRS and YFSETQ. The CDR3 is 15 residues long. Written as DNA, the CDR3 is TGCGCCAGCAGCTATTGGGGCCCCTCCCAGGATACGCAGTATTTT. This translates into CASSYWGPSQDTQYF.

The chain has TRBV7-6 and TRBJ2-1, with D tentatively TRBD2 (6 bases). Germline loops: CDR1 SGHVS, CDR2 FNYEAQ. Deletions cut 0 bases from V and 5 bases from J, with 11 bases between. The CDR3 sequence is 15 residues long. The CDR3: CASSLAGRRDNEQFF. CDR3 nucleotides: TGTGCCAGCAGCTTAGCGGGGAGGAGGGACAATGAGCAGTTCTTC.

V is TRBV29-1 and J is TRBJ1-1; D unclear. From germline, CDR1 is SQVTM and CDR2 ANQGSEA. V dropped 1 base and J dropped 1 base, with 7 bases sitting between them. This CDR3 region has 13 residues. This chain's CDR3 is CSVEVGQNTEAFF. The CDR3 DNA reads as TGCAGCGTTGAAGTTGGGCAGAACACTGAAGCTTTCTTT.

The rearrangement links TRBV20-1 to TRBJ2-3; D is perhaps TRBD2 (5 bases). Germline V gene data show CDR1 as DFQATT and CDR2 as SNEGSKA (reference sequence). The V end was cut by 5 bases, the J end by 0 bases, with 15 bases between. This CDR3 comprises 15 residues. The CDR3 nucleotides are TGCAGTGCTCCCCTAGGAGGTAAAAGCACAGATACGCAGTATTTT. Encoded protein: CSAPLGGKSTDTQYF.

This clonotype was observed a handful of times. The CDR3 nucleotides are TGCGCCAGCAGCTTTGGGACTAGCGCCCACCCGGGAGACATTCAGTACTTC. Protein product: CASSFGTSAHPGDIQYF. This chain uses TRBV5-1 with TRBJ2-4; TRBD2 matches at 10 bases. V lost 2 bases, J lost 8 bases, and 13 bases stayed unmatched. Germline values: CDR1 SGHRS, CDR2 YFSETQ. This CDR3 spans 17 amino acids.

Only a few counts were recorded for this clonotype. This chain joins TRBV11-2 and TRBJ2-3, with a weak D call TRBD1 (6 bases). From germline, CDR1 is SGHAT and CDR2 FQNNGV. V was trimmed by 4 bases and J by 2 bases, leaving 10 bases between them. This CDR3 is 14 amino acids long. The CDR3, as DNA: TGTGCCAGCAGCTCGGGACAAGCCACAGATACGCAGTATTTT. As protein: CASSSGQATDTQYF.

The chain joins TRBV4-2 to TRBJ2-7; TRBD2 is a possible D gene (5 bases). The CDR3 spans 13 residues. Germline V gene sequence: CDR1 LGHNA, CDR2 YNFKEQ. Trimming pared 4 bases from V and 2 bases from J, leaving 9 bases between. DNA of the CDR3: TGTGCCAGCAGCCCAACGAGGGCCTACGAGCAGTACTTC. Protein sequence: CASSPTRAYEQYF.

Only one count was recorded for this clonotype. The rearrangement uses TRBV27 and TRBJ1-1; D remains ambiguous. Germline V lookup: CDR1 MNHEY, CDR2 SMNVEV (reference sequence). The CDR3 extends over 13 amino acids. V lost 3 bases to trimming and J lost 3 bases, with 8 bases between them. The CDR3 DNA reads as TGTGCCAGCAGTTTCAACGACTACACTGAAGCTTTCTTT. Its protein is CASSFNDYTEAFF.

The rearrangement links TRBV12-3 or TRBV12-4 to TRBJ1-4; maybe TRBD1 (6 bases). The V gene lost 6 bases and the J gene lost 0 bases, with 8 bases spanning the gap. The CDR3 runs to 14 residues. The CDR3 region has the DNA TGTGCCAGCAGGAGGACAGCAACTAATGAAAAACTGTTTTTT. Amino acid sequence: CASRRTATNEKLFF.

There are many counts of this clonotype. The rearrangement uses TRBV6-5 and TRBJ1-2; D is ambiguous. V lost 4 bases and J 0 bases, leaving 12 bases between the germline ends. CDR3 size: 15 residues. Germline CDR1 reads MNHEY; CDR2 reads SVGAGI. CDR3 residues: CASSFRFNSNYGYTF. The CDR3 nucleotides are TGTGCCAGCAGTTTTCGCTTCAATTCTAACTATGGCTACACCTTC.

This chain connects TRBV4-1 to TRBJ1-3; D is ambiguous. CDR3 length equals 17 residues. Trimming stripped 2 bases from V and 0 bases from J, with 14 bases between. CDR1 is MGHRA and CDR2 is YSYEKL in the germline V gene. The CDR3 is CASSQIVAEYSGNTIYF. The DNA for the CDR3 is TGCGCCAGCAGCCAAATTGTTGCAGAATACTCTGGAAACACCATATATTTT.

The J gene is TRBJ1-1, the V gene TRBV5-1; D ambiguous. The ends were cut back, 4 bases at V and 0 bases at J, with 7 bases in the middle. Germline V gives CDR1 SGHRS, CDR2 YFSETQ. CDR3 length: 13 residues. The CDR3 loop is CASSRKLNTEAFF. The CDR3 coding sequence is TGCGCCAGCAGCCGGAAACTGAACACTGAAGCTTTCTTT. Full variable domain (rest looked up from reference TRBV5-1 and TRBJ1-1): KAGVTQTPRYLIKTRGQQVTLSCSPISGHRSVSWYQQTPGQGLQFLFEYFSETQRNKGNFPGRFSGRQFSNSRSEMNVSTLELGDSALYLCASSRKLNTEAFFGQGTRLTVV.

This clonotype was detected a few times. As DNA, the CDR3 is TGTGCCAGCTCACCTACGACAGGGATGAAAAGAAATGGCTACACCTTC. This gives the protein CASSPTTGMKRNGYTF. The chain has TRBV18 and TRBJ1-2, with TRBD1 matching over 7 bases. In germline, CDR1 is KGHSH, CDR2 LQKENI. The ends lost 3 bases at V and 6 bases at J; junction bases unmatched: 13. The CDR3 is 16 amino acids.